These 21 T cell receptor beta chains came from one sample sequenced in a study of post-analysis software for immune sequencing data. Study-wide results and caveats: A few TRBV segments occurring more often in patients than controls included TRBV5-6, TRBV5-1 and TRBV20-1.

For these TCRs, the target antigens are not known. The authors incorporated unique molecular identifiers into the TCR beta cDNA libraries. TCRdb re-called the PCR reads through MiXCR, storing one row per CDR3 protein. Of hundreds of thousands of distinct CDR3 sequences listed, roughly 27% are singletons. The sequenced material came from blood. These receptors originate from a girl between 5 and 17 years old with multiple sclerosis.

The table lists this clonotype with many counts. The DNA of the CDR3 is TGTGCCAGCAGCCGAGTAGGCGGAGCCTACGAGCAGTACTTC. As protein: CASSRVGGAYEQYF. This rearrangement joins TRBV12-3 or TRBV12-4 to TRBJ2-7; D is undetermined. Trimming left V 6 bases short and J 2 bases short, with 14 bases between. The CDR3 consists of 14 residues.

This clonotype was seen more than once but under ten times. This sequence joins TRBV6-5 and TRBJ1-5; D is possibly TRBD1 (5 bases). Trimming left V 0 bases short and J 9 bases short, with 12 bases between. The germline V gene encodes CDR1 MNHEY and CDR2 SVGAGI. This CDR3 is 14 amino acids long. The DNA for the CDR3 is TGTGCCAGCAGTTACTCGCAGGGAGGGCGGCCCCAGCATTTT. Amino acids: CASSYSQGGRPQHF.

This clonotype was seen a few times. The chain carries TRBV5-1 and TRBJ2-1, with 11 bases identical to TRBD2. The ends lost 4 bases at V and 3 bases at J; junction bases unmatched: 9. This CDR3 has 17 amino acids. Germline V gives CDR1 SGHRS, CDR2 YFSETQ. This CDR3 is CASSPHETSGIYNEQFF. The CDR3 DNA follows: TGCGCCAGCAGCCCTCACGAGACTAGCGGGATCTACAATGAGCAGTTCTTC.

This clonotype appeared a few times. The rearrangement joins TRBV20-1 to TRBJ2-1; TRBD2 aligns across 12 bases. Germline CDR1 is DFQATT and CDR2 is SNEGSKA (reference sequence). The length of the CDR3 is 13 residues. With 6 bases clipped from V and 7 bases from J, the junction kept 4 bases outside the gene matches. CDR3 in DNA: TGCAGTGCAGAACTAGCGGGAGGTAATGAGCAGTTCTTC. As protein: CSAELAGGNEQFF.

This clonotype has just a few counts. The chain carries TRBV20-1 and TRBJ2-4; 8 bases agree with TRBD1. The germline V gene has CDR1 DFQATT and CDR2 SNEGSKA (reference sequence). J gave up 0 bases and V 3 bases, and 7 bases lay outside the gene matches. This CDR3 comprises 16 residues. The CDR3 nucleotides read TGCAGTGCTAGGGTGGCGACAGGGGAAGCCAAAAACATTCAGTACTTC. This translates into CSARVATGEAKNIQYF.

The genes are TRBV20-1 and TRBJ2-7; 9 positions agree with TRBD2. The CDR3 contains 14 residues. CDR1 is DFQATT, CDR2 SNEGSKA, per germline (reference sequence). V trimming: 2 bases; J trimming: 2 bases; junction bases outside the gene matches: 4. CDR3 nucleotides: TGCAGTGCTAGACCCGCTAGCGGGGCCTACGAGCAGTACTTC. Amino acid sequence: CSARPASGAYEQYF.

The chain recombines TRBV28 with TRBJ1-2; D perhaps matches TRBD1 (6 bases). V was cut by 6 bases and J by 4 bases, with 12 bases left in between. The CDR3 is 13 residues long. The V gene's germline CDR1 is MDHEN and CDR2 SYDVKM. The CDR3 loop is CASRAGARYGYTF. The CDR3 coding sequence is TGTGCCAGCAGAGCGGGGGCGCGCTATGGCTACACCTTC.

V gene TRBV6-2 or TRBV6-3 combines with J gene TRBJ2-1; unclear D gene. The germline CDR1 and CDR2 sequences are MNHEY and SVGEGT. The CDR3 totals 12 residues. V was trimmed by 2 bases and J by 10 bases, leaving 9 bases between them. CDR3 residues: CASSYVVEEQFF. The CDR3 DNA follows: TGTGCCAGCAGTTACGTGGTCGAGGAGCAGTTCTTC.

The V and J genes are TRBV5-6 and TRBJ2-1; D is uncertain. This CDR3 has 14 residues. The germline V gene has CDR1 SGHDT and CDR2 YYEEEE. V dropped 2 bases and J dropped 4 bases, with 10 bases sitting between them. The CDR3 bases are TGTGCCAGCAGCTTCGGGCGGCGATACAATGAGCAGTTCTTC. It is translated as CASSFGRRYNEQFF.

This clonotype appeared a few times. The chain employs TRBV10-3 and TRBJ1-2; D might be TRBD1 (6 bases). The germline V and J ends were trimmed by 3 bases and 7 bases, with 15 bases remaining between them. There are 14 residues in the CDR3. Germline loops: CDR1 ENHRY, CDR2 SYGVKD. CDR3 coding DNA: TGTGCCATCAGTGACAACAGGGAAACGGTTGGCTACACCTTC. Protein sequence: CAISDNRETVGYTF.

This clonotype appeared a few times. The chain has TRBV28 and TRBJ1-2, with D possibly being TRBD1 (6 bases). The CDR3 has 14 residues. CDR1 MDHEN and CDR2 SYDVKM come from the germline V gene. V dropped 6 bases and J dropped 4 bases, with 15 bases sitting between them. The CDR3 spells CASSPTGFPYGYTF. The CDR3 nucleotides read TGTGCCAGCAGCCCAACAGGGTTTCCCTATGGCTACACCTTC.

The genes are TRBV5-1 and TRBJ2-5, with 7 bases aligning to TRBD1. CDR3 length: 16 amino acids. The V gene's germline CDR1 is SGHRS and CDR2 YFSETQ. V shed 4 bases, J shed 0 bases, and the junction held 9 bases outside the gene matches. The CDR3 sequence is CASSRPGTANQETQYF. In DNA, the CDR3 is TGCGCCAGCAGCCGGCCCGGGACAGCGAACCAAGAGACCCAGTACTTC. Variable domain in full (rest from reference TRBV5-1 and TRBJ2-5): KAGVTQTPRYLIKTRGQQVTLSCSPISGHRSVSWYQQTPGQGLQFLFEYFSETQRNKGNFPGRFSGRQFSNSRSEMNVSTLELGDSALYLCASSRPGTANQETQYFGPGTRLLVL.

This clonotype was picked up one time. Compared with germline, one end of the junction differs, possibly owing to a read error. The chain combines TRBV20-1 with TRBJ2-1; 9 positions match TRBD2. The V gene's germline CDR1 is DFQATT and CDR2 SNEGSKA (reference sequence). The CDR3 is made up of 15 amino acids. The CDR3 nucleotides read TGCAGTGCAGGAGGCACTAGCGGGTGGCACAATGTGCAGTTCTTC. Its protein product is CSAGGTSGWHNVQFF.

Only a few counts were recorded for this clonotype. V usage is TRBV28 and J usage is TRBJ1-2, with D hard to call. This CDR3 region has 12 residues. The germline CDR1 and CDR2 sequences are MDHEN and SYDVKM. The ends were cut back, 7 bases at V and 8 bases at J, with 14 bases in the middle. For the CDR3, the DNA is TGTGCCAGCAAGCGTGGCGGTGGGGGCTACACCTTC. It specifies CASKRGGGGYTF.

A few counts support this clonotype. This chain connects TRBV5-6 to TRBJ1-4; 7 bases map to TRBD1. The length of the CDR3 is 15 residues. CDR1 and CDR2 from the germline V gene are SGHDT and YYEEEE. Trimming removed 1 base from V and 8 bases from J; junction bases left unmatched: 8. CDR3 sequence: CASSLIKGAREKLFF. The DNA of the CDR3 is TGTGCCAGCAGCTTGATAAAGGGGGCGCGAGAAAAACTGTTTTTT. The entire variable domain, with the rest obtained from reference TRBV5-6 and TRBJ1-4, is as follows: DAGVTQSPTHLIKTRGQQVTLRCSPKSGHDTVSWYQQALGQGPQFIFQYYEEEERQRGNFPDRFSGHQFPNYSSELNVNALLLGDSALYLCASSLIKGAREKLFFGSGTQLSVL.

This clonotype was observed a handful of times. This sequence joins TRBV12-3 or TRBV12-4 and TRBJ1-4, with D perhaps matching TRBD1 (5 bases). The CDR3 runs 17 residues. V lost 7 bases, J lost 5 bases, and 23 bases lay in between. The CDR3 bases are TGTGCCAGCACCACGACTCCGTCTGACAGTCCAAATGAAAAACTGTTTTTT. It translates to CASTTTPSDSPNEKLFF.

This clonotype was counted between two and nine times. The rearrangement joins TRBV15 to TRBJ2-7; D unclear. The end of the DNA fits TRBJ2-5 better, so the J call may be wrong. The CDR3 has 15 residues. Per the germline V gene, CDR1 is LNHNV and CDR2 is YYDKDF (reference sequence). The CDR3 nucleotides read TGTGCCACCAGCAGACGCACCCGACCATTGGAGACCCAGTACTTC. It is translated as CATSRRTRPLETQYF.

The chain couples TRBV7-9 to TRBJ2-5; the D gene is possibly TRBD2 (5 bases). The CDR3 totals 15 residues. The V gene lost 6 bases and the J gene lost 5 bases, with 19 bases spanning the gap. Germline V gene sequence: CDR1 SEHNR, CDR2 FQNEAQ (reference sequence). CDR3 region: CASRKPGGTVETQYF. The DNA of the CDR3 is TGTGCCAGCAGAAAGCCAGGAGGTACGGTGGAGACCCAGTACTTC.

The table lists this clonotype with a few counts. This chain joins TRBV18 and TRBJ1-6, with D uncertain. The CDR3 is 16 residues long. Germline CDR1 is KGHSH and CDR2 is LQKENI. V lost 3 bases, J lost 0 bases, and 9 bases lay in between. In DNA form, the CDR3 reads TGTGCCAGCTCACCGTACGGCAGCTCCTATAATTCACCCCTCCACTTT. It encodes CASSPYGSSYNSPLHF.

This chain uses TRBV27 with TRBJ1-6; possibly TRBD1 for D (6 bases). V lost 6 bases to trimming and J lost 7 bases, with 16 bases between them. Germline V gives CDR1 MNHEY, CDR2 SMNVEV (reference sequence). The CDR3 is 15 amino acids. CDR3 protein: CASRPSLGGNSPLHF. CDR3 DNA: TGTGCCAGCAGGCCAAGTTTGGGGGGCAATTCACCCCTCCACTTT.

The genes are TRBV6-1 and TRBJ2-5; the match to TRBD1 covers 8 bases. The CDR3 extends over 16 amino acids. CDR1 and CDR2 from the germline V gene are MNHNS and SASEGT. With V trimmed by 4 bases and J by 5 bases, 12 bases remained unmatched. The CDR3 spells CASSGIQGGISETQYF. The CDR3 DNA reads as TGTGCCAGCAGTGGAATACAGGGGGGCATATCGGAGACCCAGTACTTC.